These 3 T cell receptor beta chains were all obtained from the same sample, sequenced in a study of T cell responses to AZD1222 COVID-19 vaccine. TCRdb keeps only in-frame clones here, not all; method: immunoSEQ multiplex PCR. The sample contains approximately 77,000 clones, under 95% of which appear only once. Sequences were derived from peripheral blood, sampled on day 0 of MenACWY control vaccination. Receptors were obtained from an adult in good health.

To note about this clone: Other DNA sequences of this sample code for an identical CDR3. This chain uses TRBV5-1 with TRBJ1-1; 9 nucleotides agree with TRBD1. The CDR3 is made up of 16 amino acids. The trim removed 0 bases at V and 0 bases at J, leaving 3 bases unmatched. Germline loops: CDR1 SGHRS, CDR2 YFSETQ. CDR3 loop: CASSLGTGVMNTEAFF. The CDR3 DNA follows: TGCGCCAGCAGCTTGGGGACAGGGGTGATGAACACTGAAGCTTTCTTT.

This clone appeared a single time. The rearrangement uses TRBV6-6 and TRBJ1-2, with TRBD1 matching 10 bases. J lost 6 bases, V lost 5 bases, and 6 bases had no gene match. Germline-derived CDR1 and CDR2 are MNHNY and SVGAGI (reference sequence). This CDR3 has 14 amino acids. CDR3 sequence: CASSPRTGGDGYTF. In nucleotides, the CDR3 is TGTGCCAGCAGTCCCCGGACAGGGGGGGATGGCTACACCTTC.

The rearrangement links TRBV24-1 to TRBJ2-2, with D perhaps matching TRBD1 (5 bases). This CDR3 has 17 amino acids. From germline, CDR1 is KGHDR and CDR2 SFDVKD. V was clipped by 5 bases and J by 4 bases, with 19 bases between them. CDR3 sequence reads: CATSANRMGLATGELFF. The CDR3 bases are TGTGCCACCAGTGCCAACAGGATGGGATTGGCCACCGGGGAGCTGTTTTTT.